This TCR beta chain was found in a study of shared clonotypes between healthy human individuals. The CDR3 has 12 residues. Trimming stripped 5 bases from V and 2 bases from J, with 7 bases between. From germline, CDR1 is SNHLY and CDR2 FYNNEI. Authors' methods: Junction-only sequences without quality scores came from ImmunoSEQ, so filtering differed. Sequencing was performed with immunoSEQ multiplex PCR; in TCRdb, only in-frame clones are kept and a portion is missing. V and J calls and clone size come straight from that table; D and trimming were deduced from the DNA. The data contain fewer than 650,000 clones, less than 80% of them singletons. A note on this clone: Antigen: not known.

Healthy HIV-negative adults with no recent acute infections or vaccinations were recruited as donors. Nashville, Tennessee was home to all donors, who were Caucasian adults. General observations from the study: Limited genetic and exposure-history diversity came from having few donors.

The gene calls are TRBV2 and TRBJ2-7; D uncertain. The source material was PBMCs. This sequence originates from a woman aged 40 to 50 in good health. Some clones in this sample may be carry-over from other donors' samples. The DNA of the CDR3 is TGTGCCAGCAGTTGGCCGACCTACGAGCAGTACTTC. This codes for CASSWPTYEQYF.